These T cell receptor beta chains were read from a single sample in a study of Ad26.COV2.S vaccination and SARS-CoV-2 variants. Libraries were prepared by immunoSEQ multiplex PCR; TCRdb keeps only in-frame clonotypes and omits some of them. Found here are 300,000 to 400,000 clones, 88% of them singletons; the top ten hold around 5.8%. The source was peripheral blood, collected in a trial of Ad26.COV2.S vaccine versus placebo. Receptors were obtained from a person aged 18 to 59 who received the Ad26.COV2.S COVID-19 vaccine or a placebo. CDR3s include the opening cysteine and the closing phenylalanine or tryptophan. The D gene is left open where the match is weak. For some rows the clone size is stated as once, few or many, or as a class when expanded; others skip it.

clone size	V gene	CDR3 length	D gene	J gene	CDR3 DNA	CDR3 protein
NA	TRBV3-1/TRBV3-2	14	NA	TRBJ2-7	TGTGCCAGCAGCTGGGAGGCCGGGGCCTACGAGCAGTACTTC	CASSWEAGAYEQYF
NA	TRBV9	14	TRBD1	TRBJ2-7	TGTGCCAGCAGCGTAAAAACAGGGGGAGGCGAGCAGTACTTC	CASSVKTGGGEQYF
NA	TRBV6-2/TRBV6-3	14	NA	TRBJ2-2	TGTGCCAGCAGTTACTCGATCGAGGCCGGGGAGCTGTTTTTT	CASSYSIEAGELFF
NA	TRBV6-1	14	NA	TRBJ1-5	TGTGCCAGCAGCCCGCGGACAGAGCCCTGGTCCCAGCATTTT	CASSPRTEPWSQHF
NA	TRBV5-6	12	NA	TRBJ2-7	TGTGCCAGCAGCTTGGCTCTAGACGAGCAGTACTTC	CASSLALDEQYF
NA	TRBV11-2	14	NA	TRBJ2-7	TGTGCCAGCAGCTTAGGAGGCAGGCTAGGCGAGCAGTACTTC	CASSLGGRLGEQYF
few	TRBV9	15	NA	TRBJ2-7	TGTGCCAGCAGCATAGGGGGGGCCCCCTCCTACGAGCAGTACTTC	CASSIGGAPSYEQYF
NA	TRBV5-1	15	NA	TRBJ2-7	TGCGCCAGCAGTCGAGAGGGACCGAACCTCTACGAGCAGTACTTC	CASSREGPNLYEQYF
NA	TRBV6-6	12	NA	TRBJ1-2	TGTGCCAGCAGTTACTCAGGGGGTGGCTACACCTTC	CASSYSGGGYTF
NA	TRBV7-3	15	TRBD1	TRBJ2-1	TGTGCCAGCAGCTTAGGGACAGGGGCCCTCAATGAGCAGTTCTTC	CASSLGTGALNEQFF
NA	TRBV5-1	17	NA	TRBJ1-3	TGCGCCAGCAGTTACGGGACAACTAGCTTCTCTGGAAACACCATATATTTT	CASSYGTTSFSGNTIYF
NA	TRBV7-6	15	NA	TRBJ2-1	TGTGCCAGCAGCAGGGGGGGGGACAGGTACAATGAGCAGTTCTTC	CASSRGGDRYNEQFF
NA	TRBV7-9	14	NA	TRBJ1-1	TGTGCCAGCAGCCCTTACCCCTCGAACACTGAAGCTTTCTTT	CASSPYPSNTEAFF
NA	TRBV28	16	NA	TRBJ1-1	TGTGCCAGCAGCACGGGCAAGGGCGGAACCAGCATAGGAGCTTTCTTT	CASSTGKGGTSIGAFF
NA	TRBV21-1	18	NA	TRBJ2-3	TGTGCCAGCAGCAAAGCCCCGGGGCGGGAGTGTCCTCTAGATACGCAGTATTTT	CASSKAPGRECPLDTQYF
NA	TRBV10-1	15	NA	TRBJ1-2	TGCGCCAGCATCCCCGGGGGGGTACGGGATGATGGCTACACCTTC	CASIPGGVRDDGYTF
few	TRBV6-5	13	TRBD1	TRBJ2-7	TGTGCCAGCAGTAGGACAGGGTTTTACGAGCAGTACTTC	CASSRTGFYEQYF
few	TRBV5-1	13	TRBD1	TRBJ1-2	TGCGCCAGCAGACCGACAGGGGCCAATGGCTACACCTTC	CASRPTGANGYTF
once	TRBV7-3	16	NA	TRBJ2-2	TGTGCCAGCAGCAGTGGCTGGGGTGGGAGTGCCGGGGAGCTGTTTTTT	CASSSGWGGSAGELFF
NA	TRBV7-2	15	TRBD1	TRBJ2-5	TGTGCCAGCAGCCCCCCCGGGACAGGGACGGAGACCCAGTACTTC	CASSPPGTGTETQYF
NA	TRBV20-1	15	NA	TRBJ1-5	TGCAGTGCTAGTTCGTCCGGTCAGATAAATCAGCCCCAGCATTTT	CSASSSGQINQPQHF
NA	TRBV19	16	NA	TRBJ2-4	TGTGCCAGTAGTTTGGAGGGGAGAGGTCTATGGGACATTCAGTACTTC	CASSLEGRGLWDIQYF
NA	TRBV11-2	13	NA	TRBJ1-1	TGTGCCAGCAGCCGCACCTGGAACACTGAAGCTTTCTTT	CASSRTWNTEAFF
many	TRBV18	13	NA	TRBJ1-5	TGTGCCAGCACACCGGGCAACAATCAGCCCCAGCATTTT	CASTPGNNQPQHF
NA	TRBV6-1	15	TRBD1	TRBJ1-4	TGTGCCAGCATCATATGGGACAGGGTTAGGGAAAAACTGTTTTTT	CASIIWDRVREKLFF
NA	TRBV9	16	NA	TRBJ1-1	TGTGCCAGCAGCGTAGGCCCCTCCTTGGGAGACACTGAAGCTTTCTTT	CASSVGPSLGDTEAFF
NA	TRBV19	19	NA	TRBJ1-6	TGTGCCAGTAGTATCGTAGGCCCCCGTGGCCCCGAAGCTCGTTCACCCCTCCACTTT	CASSIVGPRGPEARSPLHF
NA	TRBV2	13	NA	TRBJ1-1	TGTGCCAGCAGCCTGATAGAGAACACTGAAGCTTTCTTT	CASSLIENTEAFF
NA	TRBV4-3	15	NA	TRBJ1-4	TGCGCCAGCAGCAAACGAAGCGGGAGGGGCGAAAAACTGTTTTTT	CASSKRSGRGEKLFF
few	TRBV24-1	16	TRBD1	TRBJ2-2	TGTGCCACCAGTGAGTCAACAGGGGGTGCCACCGGGGAGCTGTTTTTT	CATSESTGGATGELFF
NA	TRBV28	16	TRBD1	TRBJ1-3	TGTGCCAGCATTCCTGACAGGGGGCTGACCGGAAACACCATATATTTT	CASIPDRGLTGNTIYF
NA	TRBV11-2	15	TRBD1	TRBJ1-1	TGTGCCAGCAGAAGACAGGGGGCGAGGAACACTGAAGCTTTCTTT	CASRRQGARNTEAFF
NA	TRBV30	13	TRBD1	TRBJ1-1	TGTGCCTGGAGTGAGGACAGGAGTCGTGAAGCTTTCTTT	CAWSEDRSREAFF
NA	TRBV5-1	18	NA	TRBJ2-7	TGCGCCAGCAGCTTCGAACCTTCCGGGGAAATCACCTCCTACGAGCAGTACTTC	CASSFEPSGEITSYEQYF
NA	TRBV11-3	15	TRBD2	TRBJ2-7	TGTGCCAGCAGCTTGAGGCGGGAGGGGGGCTACGAGCAGTACTTC	CASSLRREGGYEQYF
NA	TRBV4-3	14	NA	TRBJ2-7	TGCGCCAGCAGCCAGGGCGGACAGTCCTACGAGCAGTACTTC	CASSQGGQSYEQYF
NA	TRBV19	15	NA	TRBJ2-3	TGTGCCAGTAGTTCTCCGGGGACTGGCACAGATACGCAGTATTTT	CASSSPGTGTDTQYF
NA	TRBV7-2	14	NA	TRBJ2-7	TGTGCCAGCAGCTTACAGGGCAGGGGCTACGAGCAGTACTTC	CASSLQGRGYEQYF
NA	TRBV4-1	14	NA	TRBJ1-5	TGCGCCAGCAGCCAAGCCGAAGCAAGGCCGCCCCAGCATTTT	CASSQAEARPPQHF
NA	TRBV7-8	19	TRBD1	TRBJ1-5	TGTGCCAGCAGCTTATTTCGCGGGCAAGACAGGGGTGGCAATCAGCCCCAGCATTTT	CASSLFRGQDRGGNQPQHF
NA	TRBV3-1/TRBV3-2	15	TRBD1	TRBJ2-7	TGTGCCAGCAGCCAAGAGGGACAGGGGGCCTACGAGCAGTACTTC	CASSQEGQGAYEQYF
NA	TRBV29-1	11	NA	TRBJ1-1	TGCAGTTCCATCAAGAACACTGAAGCTTTCTTT	CSSIKNTEAFF
NA	TRBV27	14	TRBD2	TRBJ2-7	TGTGCCAGCAGTACTAGCGGGGGAGCCTACGAGCAGTACTTC	CASSTSGGAYEQYF
few	TRBV6-1	13	NA	TRBJ1-2	TGTGCCAGCAGTGAAGGGCCTAACTATGGCTACACCTTC	CASSEGPNYGYTF
NA	TRBV5-1	14	TRBD1	TRBJ1-6	TGCGCCAGCAGTTTTGACAGGGGCGGTTCACCCCTCCACTTT	CASSFDRGGSPLHF
few	TRBV5-6	13	NA	TRBJ2-7	TGTGCCAGCAGCTTGGAACATAGCTACGAGCAGTACTTC	CASSLEHSYEQYF
NA	TRBV21-1	15	NA	TRBJ2-7	TGTGCCAGCAGCAAAGCCGGGGTTCTAGGTTACGAGCAGTACTTC	CASSKAGVLGYEQYF
NA	TRBV6-2/TRBV6-3	17	TRBD2	TRBJ2-3	TGTGCCAGCAGTTACGTGGCTAGCGGGGGGAGGGCGGCTACGCAGTATTTT	CASSYVASGGRAATQYF
NA	TRBV28	17	TRBD2	TRBJ2-3	TGTGCCAGCAGTTTATCGAGACTAGCGGGGAGCACAGATACGCAGTATTTT	CASSLSRLAGSTDTQYF
NA	TRBV5-1	16	TRBD2	TRBJ2-7	TGCGCCAGCAGCCATTCCGGGACTAGCGGAGCTTACGAGCAGTACTTC	CASSHSGTSGAYEQYF
NA	TRBV29-1	15	NA	TRBJ2-6	TGCAGCGTTGCGAAGCCGAACTCTGGGGCCAACGTCCTGACTTTC	CSVAKPNSGANVLTF
NA	TRBV18	16	NA	TRBJ2-2	TGTGCCAGCTCACCACTGGGACGGGAGAACACCGGGGAGCTGTTTTTT	CASSPLGRENTGELFF
NA	TRBV6-6	11	NA	TRBJ2-7	TGTGCCAGCTCCCTAGGCGACGAGCAGTACTTC	CASSLGDEQYF
NA	TRBV19	12	NA	TRBJ1-5	TGTGCCAGTAGTATATTTCGACAGCCCCAGCATTTT	CASSIFRQPQHF
NA	TRBV30	14	NA	TRBJ1-3	TGTGCCTGGGGCGGAAGGCTCTCTGGAAACACCATATATTTT	CAWGGRLSGNTIYF